This T cell receptor (beta chain) originates from a study of shared clonotypes between healthy human individuals. Whole-study findings and limits: Incompleteness in sorted-subset sequencing, despite large depth, was shown by rarefaction.

In its sample, this clone was seen once. The antigen is not known. Some clones are missing from TCRdb's copy, which holds only in-frame ones; the method was immunoSEQ multiplex PCR. The sample contains over a million clones, more than 95% of which appear only once. This CDR3 has 15 amino acids. The ends lost 6 bases at V and 8 bases at J; junction bases unmatched: 9. CDR1 and CDR2 (germline): SGDLS, YYNGEE. This sequence was found in a man under 40 in good health. Sequenced input: naive CD4+ T cells sorted from blood. The sample's subset: CD45RA+ positively selected. The chain joins TRBV9 to TRBJ1-4; TRBD1 matches 11 bases. The CDR3 sequence is CASTPSGTGGEKLFF. CDR3 sequence (DNA): TGTGCCAGCACCCCCTCTGGGACAGGGGGAGAAAAACTGTTTTTT. The variable domain in full, completed from reference TRBV9 and TRBJ1-4, reads DSGVTQTPKHLITATGQRVTLRCSPRSGDLSVYWYQQSLDQGLQFLIQYYNGEERAKGNILERFSAQQFPDLHSELNLSSLELGDSALYFCASTPSGTGGEKLFFGSGTQLSVL.